The present entry profiles one TCR beta chain with its context. Its antigen is still unknown. No much larger clone exists at a distance of one base, and base qualities are not known. The immunoSEQ Assay, a bias-controlled multiplex PCR, was used to amplify TCRbeta CDR3 regions from genomic DNA. On the study's bioinformatics: Within the assay, amplification of reference gene primers was used to estimate how many nucleated cells each sample contained. To quantify the absolute abundance of each unique TCRbeta CDR3 rearrangement, sequence reads were collapsed and filtered. Productive Simpson clonality was computed per sample as the square root of Simpson's diversity index over productive rearrangements. In its TCRdb copy, this immuneACCESS table keeps in-frame sequences only and misses some clones. Where compared with another copy, unresolved V genes explain less than half of these, and the others have no known cause. V and J calls plus clone size are reproduced from that table; the DNA served to infer D and trimming. This sample gives about 270,000 clones in total; 85% to 90% of them show up just once. Together, the top ten hold approximately 4% of the sample.

This record belongs to a study of blood T cell repertoires in COVID-19 (dated by TCRdb to the early 2020s). Turning to the overall study: Samples covering the acute and convalescent phases of COVID-19 were provided by collaborators in the United States, Italy and Spain. The prospective study material was composed of cDNA or gDNA derived from T cells, B-cell-depleted T cells, or PBMCs. Deeply sampled blood TCRbeta repertoires from subjects exposed to, actively infected with, or recovered from COVID-19 were included in the dataset. The repertoires were made available in a free public database intended to serve as a resource for research on the immune response to SARS-CoV-2. Samples were obtained from the ongoing ImmuneRACE study (first 160 participants) and from over a thousand subjects provided by 6 global collaborators. Sample metadata almost always included a de-identified subject ID, COVID-19 status, age in years and sex. Where available, HLA class I and class II types were taken from metadata supplied by the sample provider and were not determined by assay-based typing. Here is what the overall study found, with its caveats: The quantity of clinical and demographic metadata differed by source and by participant and was supplied without curation.

The CDR1 and CDR2 encoded by the germline V gene are SNHLY and FYNNEI. Inclusive of the bounding cysteine and phenylalanine, the CDR3 is 19 residues long. Left in the record is the CDR3 DNA by itself, 57 bases read in frame from the first base. V is cut back by 8 bases and J by 0 bases, with 15 bases in the junction unmatched. Participants in the prospective study were aged roughly 18 to 89 years, lived in 20 to 25 United States geographic areas, and enrolled through a virtual design. In the prospective study, participants were assigned to cohorts based on the clinical history participants reported in a screening survey and a study questionnaire. Each participant in the prospective study had whole blood, serum and a nasopharyngeal or oropharyngeal swab collected by mobile phlebotomists. Prospective study participants could optionally give additional blood draws and questionnaires over a roughly 2-month period. Before DNA extraction, prospective study blood samples were shipped either frozen or at room temperature.

The V and J genes are TRBV2 and TRBJ2-2; TRBD2 fits 10 bases in the junction. This TCR was recovered from a woman in her twenties or thirties with acute COVID-19. Sequenced: PBMCs or T cells enriched from blood (not recorded which). CDR3 sequence: CASRISGRQPTANTGELFF. The DNA is as follows: TGTGCCAGCCGGATTAGCGGGAGGCAACCTACCGCGAACACCGGGGAGCTGTTTTTT.